A selection of T cell receptor beta chains follows, all from one sample in a study of blood T cell repertoires in COVID-19. Assay: immunoSEQ multiplex PCR; the TCRdb copy retains only in-frame clones and omits some. The sample lists over 95,000 clones, roughly 79% occurring once. Sequences were obtained from peripheral blood. Every receptor here comes from a human donor in a cohort sampled during active COVID-19. Both conserved end residues are part of each CDR3.

J | length | V | CDR3
TRBJ1-5 | 15 | TRBV11-2 | CASSSGQGQDQPQHF
TRBJ1-1 | 16 | TRBV5-1 | CASSPSQTGMNTEAFF
TRBJ2-7 | 15 | TRBV10-3 | CAISESSYNTYEQYF
TRBJ2-3 | 17 | TRBV9 | CASSVGRSGGPSDTQYF
TRBJ2-5 | 14 | TRBV27 | CASSSTGSRETQYF
TRBJ2-7 | 13 | TRBV7-8 | CASSEARGYEQYF
TRBJ2-7 | 15 | TRBV7-9 | CASRSTGGEPYEQYF
TRBJ2-6 | 17 | TRBV4-3 | CASSQGTRLSGANVLTF
TRBJ1-2 | 11 | TRBV6-5 | CASSLGVGYTF
TRBJ2-3 | 15 | TRBV7-2 | CASSFTAGGSDTQYF
TRBJ1-1 | 14 | TRBV9 | CASSVVSSLTEAFF
TRBJ1-1 | 13 | TRBV6-5 | CASLRGGVTEAFF
TRBJ2-7 | 17 | TRBV27 | CASSLLSQTGPRFGQYF
TRBJ2-7 | 16 | TRBV6-2/TRBV6-3 | CASSYAPMAGFYEQYF
TRBJ2-6 | 14 | TRBV19 | CASSRGSGANVLTF
TRBJ1-2 | 15 | TRBV11-3 | CASSGGAGANYGYTF
TRBJ2-1 | 14 | TRBV6-5 | CASNNGRVVNEQFF
TRBJ2-7 | 14 | TRBV19 | CASRLGQGAYEQYF
TRBJ2-4 | 13 | TRBV29-1 | CSVESGFKNIQYF
TRBJ2-7 | 15 | TRBV5-4 | CASSPSTAVSYEQYF
TRBJ1-1 | 15 | TRBV27 | CATLPRTATNTEAFF
TRBJ2-7 | 14 | TRBV6-5 | CASSSTDGAYEQYF
TRBJ2-3 | 11 | TRBV6-5 | CASSPLDTQYF
TRBJ2-7 | 13 | TRBV7-3 | CASSRTGGNEQYF
TRBJ1-2 | 14 | TRBV4-3 | CASSQRQGAHGYTF
TRBJ2-5 | 14 | TRBV6-5 | CASSLAGGGETQYF
TRBJ2-7 | 16 | TRBV5-1 | CASSQGFGTSVYEQYF
TRBJ2-3 | 15 | TRBV11-3 | CASSLGLAGADTQYF
TRBJ1-1 | 14 | TRBV15 | CATGLTQMNTEAFF
TRBJ2-7 | 13 | TRBV18 | CASSPPQGAEQYF
TRBJ2-1 | 15 | TRBV30 | CAWSVGGGINNEQFF
TRBJ1-2 | 15 | TRBV5-1 | CASSLYGTGLDGYTF
TRBJ1-1 | 15 | TRBV19 | CASSIRDPLNTEAFF
TRBJ1-6 | 16 | TRBV2 | CASSPGGYAYNSPLHF
TRBJ2-5 | 17 | TRBV5-1 | CASSLGSSGGAGETQYF
TRBJ2-7 | 13 | TRBV21-1 | CASSNRDNLREYF
TRBJ2-7 | 18 | TRBV7-2 | CASSLQGQGPSSSYEQYF
TRBJ2-1 | 15 | TRBV28 | CASSRTSVAVHEQFF
TRBJ2-6 | 18 | TRBV4-1 | CASSQGGDRGSGANVLTF
TRBJ1-5 | 16 | TRBV2 | CASSVRETGLNQPQHF
TRBJ2-3 | 15 | TRBV5-5 | CASSPRGGGPYTQYF
TRBJ2-7 | 14 | TRBV18 | CASSRSGLTYEQYF
TRBJ1-4 | 16 | TRBV18 | CASSPSSVATNEKLFF
TRBJ2-7 | 13 | TRBV7-2 | CASSATQGYEQYF
TRBJ1-6 | 15 | TRBV7-6 | CASSQRQGTNSPLHF
TRBJ1-1 | 14 | TRBV7-2 | CASSSQGGNTEAFF
TRBJ2-7 | 13 | TRBV6-2/TRBV6-3 | CASSGTVAHEQYF
TRBJ1-5 | 14 | TRBV28 | CASSIGTVNQPQHF
TRBJ2-3 | 11 | TRBV30 | CAWESRYTQYF
TRBJ2-3 | 14 | TRBV27 | CASSSPGSEDTQYF
TRBJ1-2 | 13 | TRBV5-4 | CASSLTGMYGYTF
TRBJ1-6 | 16 | TRBV3-1/TRBV3-2 | CASSPPQARYNSPLHF
TRBJ1-1 | 13 | TRBV6-5 | CASRQGRNTEAFF
TRBJ1-5 | 17 | TRBV12-5 | CATPEGDSVFGNQPQHF
TRBJ2-3 | 15 | TRBV11-3 | CASSLGETDTDTQYF